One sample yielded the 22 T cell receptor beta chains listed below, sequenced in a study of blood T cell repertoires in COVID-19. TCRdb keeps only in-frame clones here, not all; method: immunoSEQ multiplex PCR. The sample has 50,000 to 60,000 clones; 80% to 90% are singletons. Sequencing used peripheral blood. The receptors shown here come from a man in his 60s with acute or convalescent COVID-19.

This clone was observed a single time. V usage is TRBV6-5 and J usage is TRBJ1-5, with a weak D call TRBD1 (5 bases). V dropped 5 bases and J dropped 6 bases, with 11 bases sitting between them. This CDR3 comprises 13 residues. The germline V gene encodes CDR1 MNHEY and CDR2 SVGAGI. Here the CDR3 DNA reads TGTGCCAGCAGTCCCTGGAGGGGTCAGCCCCAGCATTTT. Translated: CASSPWRGQPQHF.

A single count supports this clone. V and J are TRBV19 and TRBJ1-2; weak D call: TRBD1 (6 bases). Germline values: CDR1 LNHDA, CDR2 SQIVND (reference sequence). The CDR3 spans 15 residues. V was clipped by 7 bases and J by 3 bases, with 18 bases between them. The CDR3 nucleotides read TGTGCCAGTACTGGTGAGGGACATTATGACTATGGCTACACCTTC. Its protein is CASTGEGHYDYGYTF.

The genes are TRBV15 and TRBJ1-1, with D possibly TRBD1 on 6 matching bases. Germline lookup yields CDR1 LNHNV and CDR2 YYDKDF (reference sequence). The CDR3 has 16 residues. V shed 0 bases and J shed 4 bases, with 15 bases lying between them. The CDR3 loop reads CATSRDPGTYLTEAFF. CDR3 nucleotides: TGTGCCACCAGCAGAGATCCCGGGACATATCTCACTGAAGCTTTCTTT.

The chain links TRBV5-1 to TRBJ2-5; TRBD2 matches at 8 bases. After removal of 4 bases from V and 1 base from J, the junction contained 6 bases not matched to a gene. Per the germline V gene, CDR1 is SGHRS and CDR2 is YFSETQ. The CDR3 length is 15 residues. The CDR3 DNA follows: TGCGCCAGCAGCGTCCAGAGCGGGGGCCAAGAGACCCAGTACTTC. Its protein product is CASSVQSGGQETQYF.

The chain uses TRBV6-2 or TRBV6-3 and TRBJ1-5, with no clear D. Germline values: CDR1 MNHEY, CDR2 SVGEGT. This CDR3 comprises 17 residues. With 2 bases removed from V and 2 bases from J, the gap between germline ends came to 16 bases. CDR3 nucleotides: TGTGCCAGCAGTTACGGAGGAGGTCTCATGGGCAATCAGCCCCAGCATTTT. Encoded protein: CASSYGGGLMGNQPQHF.

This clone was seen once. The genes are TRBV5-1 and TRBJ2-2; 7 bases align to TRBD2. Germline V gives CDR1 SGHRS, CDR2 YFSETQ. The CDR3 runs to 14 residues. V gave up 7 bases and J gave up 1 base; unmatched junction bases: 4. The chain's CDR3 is CASSQRGNTGELFF. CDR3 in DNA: TGCGCCAGCTCTCAGCGGGGGAACACCGGGGAGCTGTTTTTT.

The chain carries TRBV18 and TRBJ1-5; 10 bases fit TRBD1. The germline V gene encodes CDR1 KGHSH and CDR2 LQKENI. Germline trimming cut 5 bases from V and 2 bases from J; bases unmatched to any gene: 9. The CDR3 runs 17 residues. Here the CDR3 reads CASSELAGTGGNQPQHF. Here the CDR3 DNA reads TGTGCCAGCTCAGAATTGGCCGGGACAGGGGGCAATCAGCCCCAGCATTTT. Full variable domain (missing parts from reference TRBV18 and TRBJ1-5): NAGVMQNPRHLVRRRGQEARLRCSPMKGHSHVYWYRQLPEEGLKFMVYLQKENIIDESGMPKERFSAEFPKEGPSILRIQQVVRGDSAAYFCASSELAGTGGNQPQHFGDGTRLSIL.

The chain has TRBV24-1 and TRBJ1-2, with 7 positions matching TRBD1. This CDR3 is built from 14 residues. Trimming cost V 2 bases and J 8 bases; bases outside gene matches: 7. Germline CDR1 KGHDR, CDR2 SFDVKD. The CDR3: CATSDYRDSVGYTF. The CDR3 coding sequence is TGTGCCACCAGTGATTACCGGGACAGTGTAGGCTACACCTTC.

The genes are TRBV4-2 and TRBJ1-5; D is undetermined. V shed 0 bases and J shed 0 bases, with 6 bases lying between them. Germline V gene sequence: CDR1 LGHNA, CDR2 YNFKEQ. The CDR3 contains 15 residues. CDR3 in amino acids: CASSQDRGSNQPQHF. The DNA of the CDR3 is TGTGCCAGCAGCCAAGATCGGGGTAGCAATCAGCCCCAGCATTTT.

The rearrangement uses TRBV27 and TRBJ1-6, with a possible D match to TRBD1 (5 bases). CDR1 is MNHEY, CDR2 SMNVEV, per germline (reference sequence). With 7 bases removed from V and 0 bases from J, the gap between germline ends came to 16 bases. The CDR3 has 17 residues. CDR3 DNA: TGTGCCAGCACGCCGGGCTGGGGCCGCTCCTATAATTCACCCCTCCACTTT. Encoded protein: CASTPGWGRSYNSPLHF.

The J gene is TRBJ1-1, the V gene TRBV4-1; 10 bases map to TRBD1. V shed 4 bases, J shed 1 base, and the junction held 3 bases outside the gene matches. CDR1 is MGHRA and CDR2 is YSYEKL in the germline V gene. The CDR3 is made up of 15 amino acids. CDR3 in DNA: TGCGCCAGCAGCCGGTGGACAGGGGGGAACACTGAAGCTTTCTTT. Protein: CASSRWTGGNTEAFF.

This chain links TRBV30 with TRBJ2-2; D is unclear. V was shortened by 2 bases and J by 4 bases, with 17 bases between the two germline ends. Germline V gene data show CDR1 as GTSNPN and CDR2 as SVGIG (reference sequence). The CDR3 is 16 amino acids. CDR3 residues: CAWSSSRGPTTGELFF. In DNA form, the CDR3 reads TGTGCCTGGAGTTCAAGTCGAGGCCCTACCACCGGGGAGCTGTTTTTT.

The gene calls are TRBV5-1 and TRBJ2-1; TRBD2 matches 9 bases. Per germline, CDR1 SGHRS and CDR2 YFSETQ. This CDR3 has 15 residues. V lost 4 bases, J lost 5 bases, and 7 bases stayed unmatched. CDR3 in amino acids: CASSMTSGTNNEQFF. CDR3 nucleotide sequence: TGCGCCAGCAGCATGACTAGCGGAACTAACAATGAGCAGTTCTTC.

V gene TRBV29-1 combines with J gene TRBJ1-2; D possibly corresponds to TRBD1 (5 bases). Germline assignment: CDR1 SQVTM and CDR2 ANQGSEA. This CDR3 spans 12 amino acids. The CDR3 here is CSGFEVGDGYTF. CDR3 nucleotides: TGCAGTGGATTCGAGGTAGGGGATGGCTACACCTTC. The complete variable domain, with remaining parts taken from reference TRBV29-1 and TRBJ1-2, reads SAVISQKPSRDICQRGTSLTIQCQVDSQVTMMFWYRQQPGQSLTLIATANQGSEATYESGFVIDKFPISRPNLTFSTLTVSNMSPEDSSIYLCSGFEVGDGYTFGSGTRLTVV.

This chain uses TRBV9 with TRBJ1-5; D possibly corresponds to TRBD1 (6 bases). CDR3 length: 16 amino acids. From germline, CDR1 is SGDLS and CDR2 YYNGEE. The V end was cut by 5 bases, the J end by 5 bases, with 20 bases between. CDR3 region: CASSEDSGDGDQPQHF. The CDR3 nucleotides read TGTGCCAGCAGTGAGGACAGCGGGGATGGAGATCAGCCCCAGCATTTT.

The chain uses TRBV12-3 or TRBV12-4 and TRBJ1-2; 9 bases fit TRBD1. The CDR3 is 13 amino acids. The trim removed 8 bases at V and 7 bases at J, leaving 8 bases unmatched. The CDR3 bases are TGTGCCAGCGGACAACAGGGGGCCTTTGGCTACACCTTC. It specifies CASGQQGAFGYTF.

The CDR3 region has the DNA TGTGCCATCAGCCAAGCAGGGCGAAATGAGCAGTTCTTC. Encoded protein: CAISQAGRNEQFF. The gene calls are TRBV10-3 and TRBJ2-1, with D tentatively TRBD1 (5 bases). This CDR3 contains 13 residues. Between the trimmed V and J ends, which lost 6 bases and 7 bases, there was a span of 13 bases. Looked up from germline, CDR1 is ENHRY and CDR2 is SYGVKD.

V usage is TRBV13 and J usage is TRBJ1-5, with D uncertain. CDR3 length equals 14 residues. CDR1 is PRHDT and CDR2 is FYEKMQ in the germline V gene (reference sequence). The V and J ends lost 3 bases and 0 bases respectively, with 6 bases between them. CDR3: CASSFGNSNQPQHF. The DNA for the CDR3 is TGTGCCAGCAGCTTCGGGAATAGCAATCAGCCCCAGCATTTT.

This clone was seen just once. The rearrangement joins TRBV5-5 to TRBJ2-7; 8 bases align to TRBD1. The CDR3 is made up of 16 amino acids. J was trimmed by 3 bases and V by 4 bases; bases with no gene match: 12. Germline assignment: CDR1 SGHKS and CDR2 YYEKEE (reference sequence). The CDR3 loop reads CASSPGQAPGLYEQYF. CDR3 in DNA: TGTGCCAGCAGCCCGGGACAGGCGCCGGGGCTCTACGAGCAGTACTTC.

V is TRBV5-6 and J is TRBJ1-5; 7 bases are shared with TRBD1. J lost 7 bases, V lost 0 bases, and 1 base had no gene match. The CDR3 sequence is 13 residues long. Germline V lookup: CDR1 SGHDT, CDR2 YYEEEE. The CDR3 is CASSLARGQPQHF. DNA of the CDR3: TGTGCCAGCAGCTTGGCCAGGGGGCAGCCCCAGCATTTT.

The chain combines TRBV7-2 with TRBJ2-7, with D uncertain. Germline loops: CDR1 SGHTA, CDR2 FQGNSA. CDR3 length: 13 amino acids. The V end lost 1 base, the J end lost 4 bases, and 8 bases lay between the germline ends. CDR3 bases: TGTGCCAGCAGCTTAGATGGTAGATACGAGCAGTACTTC. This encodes CASSLDGRYEQYF.

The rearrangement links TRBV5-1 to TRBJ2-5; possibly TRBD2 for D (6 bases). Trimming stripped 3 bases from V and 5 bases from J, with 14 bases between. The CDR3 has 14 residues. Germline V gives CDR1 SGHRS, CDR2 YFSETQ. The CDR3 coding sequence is TGCGCCAGCAGCTGGCGGGGCCCTGAGGAGACCCAGTACTTC. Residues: CASSWRGPEETQYF. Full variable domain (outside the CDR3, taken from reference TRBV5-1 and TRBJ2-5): KAGVTQTPRYLIKTRGQQVTLSCSPISGHRSVSWYQQTPGQGLQFLFEYFSETQRNKGNFPGRFSGRQFSNSRSEMNVSTLELGDSALYLCASSWRGPEETQYFGPGTRLLVL.